This T cell receptor beta chain was sequenced during a study of T cell responses to AZD1222 COVID-19 vaccine. General study points: Donors, mostly white British, included more females; clonal diversity was possibly underestimated. Among those given AZD1222, only five or six were seropositive at baseline.

The CDR3 runs 15 residues. V lost 4 bases to trimming and J lost 14 bases; unmatched junction nucleotides: 17. TCRdb's copy holds only in-frame clones and misses some; the assay was immunoSEQ multiplex PCR. The repertoire has roughly 83,000 clones, more than 75% of them found once; the top ten carry 8.5% to 9%. Notes on this clone: Its target is not known.

The sequencing here drew on peripheral blood, taken on day 0 of AZD1222 vaccination. This chain joins TRBV5-3 and TRBJ1-4; 7 bases line up with TRBD1. TRBV5-3 is placed among ORFs of uncertain function. The source of this sequence is an adult in good health. The CDR3 reads CARSRDSSSNGMLFF. Here the CDR3 DNA reads TGTGCCAGAAGCCGGGACAGCTCGTCCAACGGAATGCTGTTTTTT.